These 30 T cell receptor beta chains originate from one sample sequenced in a study of radiotherapy plus CTLA-4 blockade in lung cancer. Data came from immunoSEQ multiplex PCR; TCRdb stores just in-frame clones and leaves some out. The repertoire holds over 100,000 clones, with around 89% as singletons. Material: peripheral blood, obtained from a patient treated with radiotherapy plus ipilimumab. The receptors originated from a human donor with non-small cell lung cancer that progressed on radiotherapy plus ipilimumab.

The genes are TRBV30 and TRBJ2-1; 11 bases align to TRBD2. The CDR3 spans 15 residues. The trim removed 2 bases at V and 3 bases at J, leaving 3 bases unmatched. Germline V lookup: CDR1 GTSNPN, CDR2 SVGIG (reference sequence). CDR3 amino acids: CAWSLGLAGYNEQFF. The CDR3, as DNA: TGTGCCTGGAGTCTAGGACTAGCGGGCTACAATGAGCAGTTCTTC.

To note about this clone: Other DNA sequences in the sample encode the same CDR3. The rearrangement uses TRBV2 and TRBJ2-1; 9 bases match TRBD1. The CDR3 loop spans 15 amino acids. V was clipped by 6 bases and J by 6 bases; unmatched bases: 9. Germline CDR1 and CDR2: SNHLY and FYNNEI. In nucleotides, the CDR3 is TGTGCCAGCAGCTCACAGGGGGCTGCAAGCAATGAGCAGTTCTTC. Its translation: CASSSQGAASNEQFF. The whole variable domain, filled in from reference TRBV2 and TRBJ2-1, reads EPEVTQTPSHQVTQMGQEVILRCVPISNHLYFYWYRQILGQKVEFLVSFYNNEISEKSEIFDDQFSVERPDGSNFTLKIRSTKLEDSAMYFCASSSQGAASNEQFFGPGTRLTVL.

V gene TRBV10-3 combines with J gene TRBJ2-5; 8 positions agree with TRBD2. The trim removed 6 bases at V and 3 bases at J, leaving 0 bases unmatched. In germline, CDR1 is ENHRY, CDR2 SYGVKD. This CDR3 is built from 12 residues. The CDR3, as DNA: TGTGCCATCAGAGCGGGAGAAGAGACCCAGTACTTC. Translating it yields CAIRAGEETQYF.

CDR3 residues: CASSAVGTQYF. The CDR3 DNA follows: TGTGCCAGCAGCGCCGTGGGGACCCAGTACTTC. The chain employs TRBV5-6 and TRBJ2-5; D is ambiguous. The V end was cut by 4 bases, the J end by 7 bases, with 8 bases between. Looked up from germline, CDR1 is SGHDT and CDR2 is YYEEEE. This CDR3 has 11 amino acids.

J is TRBJ1-1 and V is TRBV27; D is perhaps TRBD1 (5 bases). V shed 1 base and J shed 0 bases, with 9 bases lying between them. The CDR3 contains 15 residues. Germline V gene lookup returns CDR1 MNHEY and CDR2 SMNVEV (reference sequence). CDR3 region: CASSLWGTMNTEAFF. As DNA, the CDR3 is TGTGCCAGCAGTTTATGGGGGACCATGAACACTGAAGCTTTCTTT.

The V gene is TRBV19, the J gene TRBJ2-2; 8 bases fit TRBD1. Germline V gene data show CDR1 as LNHDA and CDR2 as SQIVND (reference sequence). The V segment lost 5 bases and the J segment 4 bases; nucleotides outside the gene matches: 6. The CDR3 sequence is 15 residues long. The CDR3: CASSSRGRGTGELFF. For the CDR3, the DNA is TGTGCCAGTAGTTCCAGGGGGCGAGGCACCGGGGAGCTGTTTTTT.

V usage is TRBV5-1 and J usage is TRBJ2-5; 13 positions agree with TRBD2. The DNA end lines up better with TRBJ2-7; the J call may be wrong. Germline V gene data show CDR1 as SGHRS and CDR2 as YFSETQ. The CDR3 runs to 16 residues. The CDR3 here is CASSLGGTSGKGEQYF. CDR3 sequence (DNA): TGCGCCAGCAGCTTGGGAGGGACTAGCGGGAAGGGCGAGCAGTACTTC.

CDR3: CASSLGAYGGQPQHF. Here the CDR3 DNA reads TGTGCCAGCAGCTTGGGAGCCTATGGGGGTCAGCCCCAGCATTTT. The V gene is TRBV5-6, the J gene TRBJ1-5, with D possibly matching TRBD1 (5 bases). Germline V CDR1 and CDR2: SGHDT, YYEEEE. The CDR3 consists of 15 residues. V was pared by 0 bases and J by 6 bases, with 13 bases between.

This CDR3 reads CASSSPLTPNTEAFF. CDR3 coding DNA: TGTGCCAGCAGCTCCCCATTAACACCGAACACTGAAGCTTTCTTT. The J gene is TRBJ1-1, the V gene TRBV11-3; no firm D call. Germline lookup yields CDR1 SGHNT and CDR2 YENEEA. Trimming pared 4 bases from V and 1 base from J, leaving 13 bases between. The CDR3 extends over 15 amino acids. Looking up the rest from reference TRBV11-3 and TRBJ1-1 gives the full variable domain: EAGVVQSPRYKIIEKKQPVAFWCNPISGHNTLYWYLQNLGQGPELLIRYENEEAVDDSQLPKDRFSAERLKGVDSTLKIQPAELGDSAVYLCASSSPLTPNTEAFFGQGTRLTVV.

V is TRBV2 and J is TRBJ2-3, with 10 positions matching TRBD2. In germline, CDR1 is SNHLY, CDR2 FYNNEI. CDR3 size: 16 residues. J was trimmed by 0 bases and V by 6 bases; bases with no gene match: 6. The CDR3 spells CASSPTTSGSTDTQYF. CDR3 in DNA: TGTGCCAGCAGCCCGACGACTAGCGGGAGCACAGATACGCAGTATTTT.

V gene TRBV7-8 combines with J gene TRBJ2-7, with a weak D call TRBD2 (6 bases). The CDR3 contains 14 residues. CDR1 and CDR2 from the germline V gene are SGHVS and FQNEAQ. With 10 bases removed from V and 0 bases from J, the gap between germline ends came to 16 bases. This CDR3 is CATGERRHSYEQYF. Here the CDR3 DNA reads TGTGCCACGGGGGAGCGGCGGCACTCCTACGAGCAGTACTTC.

The J gene is TRBJ2-1, the V gene TRBV11-3, with D hard to call. Germline CDR1 reads SGHNT; CDR2 reads YENEEA. There are 13 residues in the CDR3. V was cut by 1 base and J by 5 bases, with 6 bases left in between. Written as DNA, the CDR3 is TGTGCCAGCAGCTTAGTAAGGAACAATGAGCAGTTCTTC. Its protein product is CASSLVRNNEQFF.

This clone was picked up a small number of times. V usage is TRBV28 and J usage is TRBJ2-7; D gene ambiguous. Looked up from germline, CDR1 is MDHEN and CDR2 is SYDVKM. Trimming left V 6 bases short and J 2 bases short, with 8 bases between. The CDR3 runs to 12 residues. In DNA form, the CDR3 reads TGTGCCAGCAGCCGAAATACCTACGAGCAGTACTTC. This codes for CASSRNTYEQYF.

This clone occurred once. The chain carries TRBV5-4 and TRBJ2-2, with 7 bases fitting TRBD1. This CDR3 region has 16 residues. Per germline, CDR1 SGHNT and CDR2 YYREEE (reference sequence). V lost 4 bases, J lost 4 bases, and 10 bases stayed unmatched. CDR3 coding DNA: TGTGCCAGCAGCCGGGACAGTGGGGAACGCACCGGGGAGCTGTTTTTT. Its protein product is CASSRDSGERTGELFF.

The rearrangement uses TRBV5-6 and TRBJ1-4; D is possibly TRBD1 (5 bases). V shed 4 bases and J shed 4 bases, with 20 bases lying between them. Germline assignment: CDR1 SGHDT and CDR2 YYEEEE. The CDR3 consists of 17 residues. The CDR3 protein is CASSLSRDGDYNEKLFF. The CDR3 DNA sequence: TGTGCCAGCAGCCTATCCCGGGACGGGGATTATAATGAAAAACTGTTTTTT. Full variable domain (rest looked up from reference TRBV5-6 and TRBJ1-4): DAGVTQSPTHLIKTRGQQVTLRCSPKSGHDTVSWYQQALGQGPQFIFQYYEEEERQRGNFPDRFSGHQFPNYSSELNVNALLLGDSALYLCASSLSRDGDYNEKLFFGSGTQLSVL.

The genes are TRBV5-1 and TRBJ2-3, with D possibly TRBD2 on 6 matching bases. V was shortened by 4 bases and J by 0 bases, with 12 bases between the two germline ends. The CDR3 has 15 amino acids. Germline loops: CDR1 SGHRS, CDR2 YFSETQ. The CDR3 spells CASSSEGTSTDTQYF. The CDR3 coding sequence is TGCGCCAGCAGCAGTGAGGGGACTAGCACAGATACGCAGTATTTT.

V gene TRBV2 combines with J gene TRBJ2-1; a possible D gene is TRBD2 (6 bases). Germline V gives CDR1 SNHLY, CDR2 FYNNEI. The V gene lost 8 bases and the J gene lost 0 bases, with 17 bases spanning the gap. This CDR3 is built from 16 residues. CDR3 in amino acids: CASSPAGIGSYNEQFF. The DNA for the CDR3 is TGTGCCAGCTCACCCGCGGGGATAGGCTCCTACAATGAGCAGTTCTTC.

The genes are TRBV27 and TRBJ2-1; 7 positions agree with TRBD1. CDR3 length equals 16 residues. J was trimmed by 2 bases and V by 3 bases; bases with no gene match: 7. Germline lookup yields CDR1 MNHEY and CDR2 SMNVEV (reference sequence). CDR3 nucleotides: TGTGCCAGCAGTTTTTCAACCGGGACAGCCTACAATGAGCAGTTCTTC. This encodes CASSFSTGTAYNEQFF.

There are a few counts of this clone. V is TRBV18 and J is TRBJ2-7, with D maybe TRBD1 (6 bases). CDR1 and CDR2 from the germline V gene are KGHSH and LQKENI. V shed 2 bases and J shed 2 bases, with 10 bases lying between them. CDR3 length: 14 residues. The CDR3 here is CASSPSGEPYEQYF. For the CDR3, the DNA is TGTGCCAGCTCACCATCAGGGGAACCCTACGAGCAGTACTTC.

The rearrangement uses TRBV11-1 and TRBJ1-1, with 7 bases matching TRBD1. The length of the CDR3 is 14 residues. Germline-derived CDR1 and CDR2 are SGHAT and FQDESV (reference sequence). Trimming cost V 5 bases and J 3 bases; bases outside gene matches: 6. In nucleotides, the CDR3 is TGTGCCAGCAGCCGAGAGGGGGCGCACACTGAAGCTTTCTTT. Amino acid sequence: CASSREGAHTEAFF.

V gene TRBV20-1 combines with J gene TRBJ2-7; D gene unclear. Germline loops: CDR1 DFQATT, CDR2 SNEGSKA (reference sequence). CDR3 length: 11 amino acids. V lost 5 bases and J lost 4, with 9 bases in between. CDR3 sequence reads: CSAPDLYEQYF. The CDR3 DNA sequence: TGCAGTGCTCCGGACCTTTACGAGCAGTACTTC.

The chain is built from TRBV5-4 and TRBJ1-2; tentatively, D is TRBD1 (6 bases). This CDR3 contains 15 residues. Germline V gene sequence: CDR1 SGHNT, CDR2 YYREEE (reference sequence). The V end lost 3 bases, the J end lost 4 bases, and 16 bases lay between the germline ends. As DNA, the CDR3 is TGTGCCAGCAGCTCCCGTGGACAGCCAGCCTATGGCTACACCTTC. It specifies CASSSRGQPAYGYTF.

The V gene is TRBV15, the J gene TRBJ2-7; TRBD2 is a possible D gene (6 bases). CDR1 and CDR2 from the germline V gene are LNHNV and YYDKDF (reference sequence). The CDR3 is 13 residues long. V shed 1 base and J shed 7 bases, with 11 bases lying between them. The chain's CDR3 is CATSRGEAGEQYF. The CDR3 bases are TGTGCCACCAGCAGAGGTGAGGCGGGGGAGCAGTACTTC.

V is TRBV11-3 and J is TRBJ2-6; no reliable D call. V lost 1 base, J lost 3 bases, and 10 bases lay in between. This CDR3 has 16 residues. Germline V CDR1 and CDR2: SGHNT, YENEEA. The CDR3 region has the DNA TGTGCCAGCAGCTTAGGAGCTACAAGTGGGGCCAACGTCCTGACTTTC. This codes for CASSLGATSGANVLTF.

Note on this clone: The sample carries other DNA sequences with the same CDR3. The genes are TRBV4-1 and TRBJ1-4; a weak D match, TRBD1 (5 bases). In germline, CDR1 is MGHRA, CDR2 YSYEKL. Trimming shortened V by 8 bases and J by 5 bases, and 21 bases separated the two germline ends. CDR3 length equals 16 residues. DNA for the CDR3: TGCGCCAGCCGAACTGGACATGGGCTGAACAATGAAAAACTGTTTTTT. Translating gives CASRTGHGLNNEKLFF.

The V and J genes are TRBV7-9 and TRBJ1-1, with TRBD1 as a possible D gene (6 bases). CDR1 and CDR2 (germline): SEHNR, FQNEAQ (reference sequence). The CDR3 sequence is 13 residues long. V was cut by 2 bases and J by 10 bases, with 14 bases left in between. The CDR3 DNA reads as TGTGCCAGCAGCTTACTTTGGGACACAGGAGCTTTCTTT. It codes for CASSLLWDTGAFF.

This chain links TRBV18 with TRBJ1-5; no firm D call. Trimming removed 3 bases at V and 9 bases at J, with 15 bases between. Germline loops: CDR1 KGHSH, CDR2 LQKENI. The CDR3 has 14 amino acids. CDR3 bases: TGTGCCAGCTCACCCGGGATAGCTGAGAGGCCCCAGCATTTT. Residues: CASSPGIAERPQHF.

The chain combines TRBV18 with TRBJ2-1; 13 nucleotides match TRBD2. J was trimmed by 9 bases and V by 8 bases; bases with no gene match: 7. CDR1 and CDR2 (germline): KGHSH, LQKENI. This CDR3 spans 14 amino acids. In DNA form, the CDR3 reads TGTGCCAGCCGGACTAGCGGGAGTATAGGTGAGCAGTTCTTC. This codes for CASRTSGSIGEQFF.

The chain carries TRBV9 and TRBJ2-3, with D possibly being TRBD1 or TRBD2 (5 bases each). Germline loops: CDR1 SGDLS, CDR2 YYNGEE. The CDR3 has 16 residues. Trimming took 4 bases from V and 4 from J, leaving 19 bases between them. The CDR3 sequence is CASSPSGTRGPDTQYF. The CDR3 nucleotides are TGTGCCAGCAGCCCCTCCGGGACCCGAGGTCCAGATACGCAGTATTTT.

The gene calls are TRBV5-1 and TRBJ2-7; the match to TRBD2 covers 10 bases. This CDR3 has 15 amino acids. Germline V lookup: CDR1 SGHRS, CDR2 YFSETQ. Unmatched junction bases numbered 9, after V lost 5 bases and J lost 4 bases. In DNA form, the CDR3 reads TGCGCCAGCAGACGTGCTAGCGGGAGCTTTTACGAGCAGTACTTC. Amino acid sequence: CASRRASGSFYEQYF.